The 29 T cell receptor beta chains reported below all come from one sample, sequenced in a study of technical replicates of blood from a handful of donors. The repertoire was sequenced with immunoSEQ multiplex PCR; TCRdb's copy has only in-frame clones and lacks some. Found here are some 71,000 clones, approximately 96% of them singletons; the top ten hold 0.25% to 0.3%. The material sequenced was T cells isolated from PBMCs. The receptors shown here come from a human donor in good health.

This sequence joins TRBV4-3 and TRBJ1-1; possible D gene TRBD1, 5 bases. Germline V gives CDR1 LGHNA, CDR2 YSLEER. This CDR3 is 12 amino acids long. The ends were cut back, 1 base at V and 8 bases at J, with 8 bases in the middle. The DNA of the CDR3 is TGCGCCAGCAGCCAAGGGGCAGGGGAAGCTTTCTTT. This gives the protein CASSQGAGEAFF.

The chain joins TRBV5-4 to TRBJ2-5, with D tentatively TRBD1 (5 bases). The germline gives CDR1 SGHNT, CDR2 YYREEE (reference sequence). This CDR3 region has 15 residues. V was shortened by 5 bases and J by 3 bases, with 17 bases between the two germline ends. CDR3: CASRQEIGSKETQYF. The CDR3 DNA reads TGTGCCAGCAGACAGGAAATAGGGTCTAAAGAGACCCAGTACTTC.

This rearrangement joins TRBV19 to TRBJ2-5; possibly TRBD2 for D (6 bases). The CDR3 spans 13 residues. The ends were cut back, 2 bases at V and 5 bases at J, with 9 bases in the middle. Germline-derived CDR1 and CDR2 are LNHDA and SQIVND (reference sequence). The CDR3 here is CASSISEGETQYF. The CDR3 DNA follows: TGTGCCAGTAGTATATCGGAGGGGGAGACCCAGTACTTC.

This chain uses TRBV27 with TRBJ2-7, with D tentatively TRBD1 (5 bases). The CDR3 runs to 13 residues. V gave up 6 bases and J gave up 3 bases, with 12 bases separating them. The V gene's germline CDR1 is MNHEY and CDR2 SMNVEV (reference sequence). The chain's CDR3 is CASSQGRSYEQYF. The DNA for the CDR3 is TGTGCCAGCAGCCAGGGTCGTAGCTACGAGCAGTACTTC.

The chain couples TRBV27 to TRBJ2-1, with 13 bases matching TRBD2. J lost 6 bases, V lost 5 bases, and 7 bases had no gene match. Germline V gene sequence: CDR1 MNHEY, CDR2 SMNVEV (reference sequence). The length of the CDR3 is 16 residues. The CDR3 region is CASSGPGLAGFNEQFF. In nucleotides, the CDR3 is TGTGCCAGCAGTGGACCGGGACTAGCGGGATTCAATGAGCAGTTCTTC.

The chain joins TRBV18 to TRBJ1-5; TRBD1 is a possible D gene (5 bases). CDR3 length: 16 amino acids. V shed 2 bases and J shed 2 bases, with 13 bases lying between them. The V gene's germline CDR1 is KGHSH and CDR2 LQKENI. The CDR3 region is CASSPGGGRGNQPQHF. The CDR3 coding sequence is TGTGCCAGCTCACCAGGTGGGGGGAGAGGCAATCAGCCCCAGCATTTT.

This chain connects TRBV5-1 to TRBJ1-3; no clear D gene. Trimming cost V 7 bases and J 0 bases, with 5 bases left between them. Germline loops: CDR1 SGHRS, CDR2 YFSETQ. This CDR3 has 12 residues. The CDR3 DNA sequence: TGCGCCAGCTCAGACTCTGGAAACACCATATATTTT. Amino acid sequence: CASSDSGNTIYF.

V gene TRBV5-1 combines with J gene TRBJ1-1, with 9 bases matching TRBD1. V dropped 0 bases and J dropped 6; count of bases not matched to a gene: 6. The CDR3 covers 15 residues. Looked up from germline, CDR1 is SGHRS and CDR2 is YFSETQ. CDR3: CASSLGRDRVSEAFF. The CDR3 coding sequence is TGCGCCAGCAGCTTGGGTCGGGACAGGGTTTCTGAAGCTTTCTTT.

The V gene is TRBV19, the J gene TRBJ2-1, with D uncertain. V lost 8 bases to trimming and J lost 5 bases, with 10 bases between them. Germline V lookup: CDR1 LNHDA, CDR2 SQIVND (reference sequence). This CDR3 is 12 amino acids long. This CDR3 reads CASVTYNNEQFF. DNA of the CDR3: TGTGCCAGTGTAACATACAACAATGAGCAGTTCTTC.

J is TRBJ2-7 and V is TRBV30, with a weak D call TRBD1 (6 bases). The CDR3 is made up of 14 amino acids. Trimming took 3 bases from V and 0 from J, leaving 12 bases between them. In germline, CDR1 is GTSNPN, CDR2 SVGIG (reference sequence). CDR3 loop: CAWRQGPNSYEQYF. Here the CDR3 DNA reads TGTGCCTGGAGGCAGGGGCCAAACTCCTACGAGCAGTACTTC.

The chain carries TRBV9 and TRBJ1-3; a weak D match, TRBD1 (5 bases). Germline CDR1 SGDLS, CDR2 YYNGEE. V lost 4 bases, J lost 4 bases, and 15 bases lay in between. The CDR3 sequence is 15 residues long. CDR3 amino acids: CASSPISGSGNTIYF. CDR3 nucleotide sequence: TGTGCCAGCAGCCCTATTTCAGGGTCCGGAAACACCATATATTTT.

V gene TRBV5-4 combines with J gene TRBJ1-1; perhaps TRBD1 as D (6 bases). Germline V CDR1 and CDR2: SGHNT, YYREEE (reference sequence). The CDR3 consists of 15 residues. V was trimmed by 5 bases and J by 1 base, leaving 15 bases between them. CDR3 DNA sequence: TGTGCCAGCAGAATAACAGGGTCCGGGAACACTGAAGCTTTCTTT. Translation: CASRITGSGNTEAFF.

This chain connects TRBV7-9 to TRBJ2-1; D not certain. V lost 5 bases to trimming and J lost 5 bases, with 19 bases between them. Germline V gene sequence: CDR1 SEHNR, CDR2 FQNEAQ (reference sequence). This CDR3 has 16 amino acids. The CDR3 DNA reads TGTGCCAGCAGCCAGGTTCAGTATACGAACGACAATGAGCAGTTCTTC. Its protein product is CASSQVQYTNDNEQFF.

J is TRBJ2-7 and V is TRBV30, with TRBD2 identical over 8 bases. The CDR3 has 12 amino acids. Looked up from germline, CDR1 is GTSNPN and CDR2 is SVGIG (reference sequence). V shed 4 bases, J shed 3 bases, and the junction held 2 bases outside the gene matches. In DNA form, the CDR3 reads TGTGCCTGGACAACTAGCGGCTACGAGCAGTACTTC. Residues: CAWTTSGYEQYF.

CDR3 protein: CASRGQAINTEAFF. The CDR3 DNA sequence: TGTGCCAGCAGGGGACAGGCCATTAACACTGAAGCTTTCTTT. The V and J genes are TRBV2 and TRBJ1-1, with 8 bases matching TRBD1. This CDR3 spans 14 amino acids. Germline CDR1 and CDR2: SNHLY and FYNNEI. J lost 2 bases, V lost 6 bases, and 5 bases had no gene match.

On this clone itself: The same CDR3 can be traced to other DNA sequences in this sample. The DNA of the CDR3 is TGTGCCAGCAGCCCCACCGGGTACGAGCAGTACTTC. It translates to CASSPTGYEQYF. The chain uses TRBV7-9 and TRBJ2-7; no clear D. Trimming took off 5 bases at V and 4 bases at J, with 9 bases between the two ends. CDR3 length: 12 residues. CDR1 and CDR2 from the germline V gene are SEHNR and FQNEAQ (reference sequence).

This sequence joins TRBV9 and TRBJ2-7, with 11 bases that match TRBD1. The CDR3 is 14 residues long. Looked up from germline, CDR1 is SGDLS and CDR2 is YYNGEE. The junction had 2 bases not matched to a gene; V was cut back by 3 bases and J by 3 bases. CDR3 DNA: TGTGCCAGCAGCGGCGGGACAGGGGGCTACGAGCAGTACTTC. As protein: CASSGGTGGYEQYF.

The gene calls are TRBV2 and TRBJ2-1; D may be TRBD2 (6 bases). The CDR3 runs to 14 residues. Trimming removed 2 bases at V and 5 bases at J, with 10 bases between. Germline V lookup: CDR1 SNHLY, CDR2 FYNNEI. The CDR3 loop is CASSEFVADNEQFF. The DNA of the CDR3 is TGTGCCAGCAGTGAATTCGTAGCGGACAATGAGCAGTTCTTC.

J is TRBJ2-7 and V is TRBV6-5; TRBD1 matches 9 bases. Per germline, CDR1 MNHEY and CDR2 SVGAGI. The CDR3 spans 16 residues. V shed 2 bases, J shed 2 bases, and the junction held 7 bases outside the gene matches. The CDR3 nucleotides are TGTGCCAGCAGTTACGACGGGACAGGGACTCCCTACGAGCAGTACTTC. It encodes CASSYDGTGTPYEQYF.

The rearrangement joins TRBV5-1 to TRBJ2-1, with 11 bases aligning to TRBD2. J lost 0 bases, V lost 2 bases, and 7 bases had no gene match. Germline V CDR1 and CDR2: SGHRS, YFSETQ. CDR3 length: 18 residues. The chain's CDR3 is CASSFWSSGRNSYNEQFF. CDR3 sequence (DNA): TGCGCCAGCAGCTTTTGGTCTAGCGGGAGGAACTCCTACAATGAGCAGTTCTTC.

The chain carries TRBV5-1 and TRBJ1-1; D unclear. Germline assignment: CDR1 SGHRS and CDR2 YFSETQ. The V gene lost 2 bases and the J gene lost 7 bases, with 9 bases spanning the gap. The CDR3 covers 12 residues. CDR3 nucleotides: TGCGCCAGCAGCTTATACGGGAGTGAAGCTTTCTTT. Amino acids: CASSLYGSEAFF.

The CDR3 nucleotides are TGTGCCTGGAGTCTTTTGGGAGTCGAGACCCAGTACTTC. Its protein product is CAWSLLGVETQYF. The V call is TRBV30, the J call TRBJ2-5; perhaps TRBD2 as D (5 bases). The germline gives CDR1 GTSNPN, CDR2 SVGIG (reference sequence). The CDR3 is 13 residues long. Trimming left V 2 bases short and J 5 bases short, with 12 bases between.

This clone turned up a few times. CDR3 amino acids: CASSVALYGYTF. The CDR3 bases are TGCGCCAGCAGTGTAGCTTTGTATGGCTACACCTTC. The chain is built from TRBV10-2 and TRBJ1-2; D remains unclear. The CDR3 length is 12 residues. Trimming took off 4 bases at V and 5 bases at J, with 8 bases between the two ends. The V gene's germline CDR1 is WSHSY and CDR2 SAAADI.

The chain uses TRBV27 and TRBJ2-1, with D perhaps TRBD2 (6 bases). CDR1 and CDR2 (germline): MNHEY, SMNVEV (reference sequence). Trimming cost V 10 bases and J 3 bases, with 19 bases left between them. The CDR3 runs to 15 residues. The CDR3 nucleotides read TGTGCCACCCGTCCGGGACTCCCTTTCTACAATGAGCAGTTCTTC. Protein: CATRPGLPFYNEQFF.

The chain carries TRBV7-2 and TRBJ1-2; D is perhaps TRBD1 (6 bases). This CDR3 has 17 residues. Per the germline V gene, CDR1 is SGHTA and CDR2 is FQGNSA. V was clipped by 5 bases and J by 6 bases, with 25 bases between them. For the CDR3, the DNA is TGTGCCAGCAGCCTCCCCCCAACTATGGCAGGGGCGGATGGCTACACCTTC. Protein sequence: CASSLPPTMAGADGYTF.

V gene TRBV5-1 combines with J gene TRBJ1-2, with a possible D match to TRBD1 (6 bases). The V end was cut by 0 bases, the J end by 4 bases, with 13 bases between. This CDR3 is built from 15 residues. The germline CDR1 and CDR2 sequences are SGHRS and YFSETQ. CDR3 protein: CASSLAIQGGYGYTF. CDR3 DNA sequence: TGCGCCAGCAGCTTGGCCATACAGGGTGGCTATGGCTACACCTTC.

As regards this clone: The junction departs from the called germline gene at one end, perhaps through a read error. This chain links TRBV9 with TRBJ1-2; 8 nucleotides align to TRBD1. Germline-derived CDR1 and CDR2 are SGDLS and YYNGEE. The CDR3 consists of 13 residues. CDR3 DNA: TGTGCCAGCAGCGTTGATCAGGGGGCGGTTCCTATCTTC. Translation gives CASSVDQGAVPIF.

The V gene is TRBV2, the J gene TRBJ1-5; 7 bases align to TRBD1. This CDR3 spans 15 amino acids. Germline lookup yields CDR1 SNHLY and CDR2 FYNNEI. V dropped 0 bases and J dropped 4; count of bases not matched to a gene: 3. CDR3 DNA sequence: TGTGCCAGCAGTGAAGCGGTGGGACAGAATCAGCCCCAGCATTTT. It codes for CASSEAVGQNQPQHF. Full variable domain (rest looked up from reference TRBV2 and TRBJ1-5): EPEVTQTPSHQVTQMGQEVILRCVPISNHLYFYWYRQILGQKVEFLVSFYNNEISEKSEIFDDQFSVERPDGSNFTLKIRSTKLEDSAMYFCASSEAVGQNQPQHFGDGTRLSIL.

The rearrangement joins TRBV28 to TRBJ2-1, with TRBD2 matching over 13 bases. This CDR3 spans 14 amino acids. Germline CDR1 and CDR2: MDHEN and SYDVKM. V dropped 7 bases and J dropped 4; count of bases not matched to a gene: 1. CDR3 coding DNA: TGTGCCAGCATGGGACTAGCGGGATACAATGAGCAGTTCTTC. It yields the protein CASMGLAGYNEQFF.